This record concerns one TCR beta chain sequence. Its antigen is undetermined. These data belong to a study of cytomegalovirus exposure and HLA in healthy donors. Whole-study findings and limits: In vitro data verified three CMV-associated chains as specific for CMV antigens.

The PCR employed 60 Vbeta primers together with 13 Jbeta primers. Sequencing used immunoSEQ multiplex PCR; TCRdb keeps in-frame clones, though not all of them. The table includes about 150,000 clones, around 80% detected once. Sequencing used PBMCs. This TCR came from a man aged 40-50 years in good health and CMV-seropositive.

The CDR3 sequence is CASSEGNRGVQPQHF. In DNA form, the CDR3 reads TGCGCCAGCAGTGAAGGAAACAGGGGGGTTCAGCCCCAGCATTTT. The rearrangement links TRBV10-2 to TRBJ1-5; TRBD1 matches 8 bases. The CDR3 is 15 amino acids. Unmatched junction bases numbered 7, after V lost 3 bases and J lost 6 bases. CDR1 and CDR2 from the germline V gene are WSHSY and SAAADI.